The 13 T cell receptor beta chains given below trace back to one sample, sequenced in a study of vaccination effects on CD4 cells after COVID-19. With the ViraFEST assay, the study expanded antigen-specific CD4+ T cells using viral peptide pools, then sequenced them. Subsequent to a culture period of 10 to 11 days, CD4+ T cells were isolated. SARS-CoV-2 infection was confirmed by PCR in the person between March and December 2020. For these TCRs, the target antigens are not known. Assay used: immunoSEQ multiplex PCR; TCRdb lists only in-frame clones, some missing. The table lists approximately 37,000 clones, 73% of them singletons, with 25% to 35% in the top ten. The input for sequencing was CD4+ T cells from PBMCs cultured with a peptide pool, taken before COVID-19 vaccination. These receptor sequences come from a human donor who had a prior SARS-CoV-2 infection.

The rearrangement links TRBV5-4 to TRBJ2-2; 10 bases fit TRBD2. V lost 4 bases, J lost 3 bases, and 9 bases stayed unmatched. This CDR3 has 17 amino acids. Germline-derived CDR1 and CDR2 are SGHNT and YYREEE (reference sequence). The CDR3 nucleotides are TGTGCCAGCAGCCTAGCTAGCGGGAGCGGCGACACCGGGGAGCTGTTTTTT. As protein: CASSLASGSGDTGELFF.

CDR3 in amino acids: CASSDDPPQNSPLHF. The CDR3 bases are TGTGCCAGCAGTGATGACCCACCTCAAAATTCACCCCTCCACTTT. J is TRBJ1-6 and V is TRBV2; D is undetermined. CDR1 is SNHLY, CDR2 FYNNEI, per germline. CDR3 length: 15 residues. Trimming cost V 3 bases and J 7 bases, with 13 bases left between them.

The sample holds a few counts of this clone. The V and J genes are TRBV21-1 and TRBJ1-5; TRBD1 was called by the table and not checked on the DNA. TRBV21-1 is labeled a pseudogene. The CDR3 length is 16 residues. This CDR3 reads CASANTQGGCNQPQHF. The CDR3 DNA reads TGTGCCAGCGCCAATACTCAGGGGGGATGCAATCAGCCCCAGCATTTT.

V usage is TRBV5-1 and J usage is TRBJ2-5; a possible D gene is TRBD1 (6 bases). The CDR3 is made up of 19 amino acids. CDR1 SGHRS and CDR2 YFSETQ come from the germline V gene. Trimming pared 4 bases from V and 2 bases from J, leaving 27 bases between. The CDR3 region has the DNA TGCGCCAGCAGCCCCTGGTCCCCTGGGACACAGGGACATCAAGAGACCCAGTACTTC. Translating it yields CASSPWSPGTQGHQETQYF.

This clone appeared a few times. The chain combines TRBV2 with TRBJ1-5; D might be TRBD1 (6 bases). Per germline, CDR1 SNHLY and CDR2 FYNNEI. The CDR3 extends over 14 amino acids. V was clipped by 5 bases and J by 3 bases, with 11 bases between them. The CDR3 loop reads CASSPGQNNQPQHF. DNA of the CDR3: TGTGCCAGCAGTCCAGGACAGAACAATCAGCCCCAGCATTTT.

This chain uses TRBV2 with TRBJ1-2, with TRBD1 matching over 7 bases. Germline V gene data show CDR1 as SNHLY and CDR2 as FYNNEI. The CDR3 contains 13 residues. V was pared by 10 bases and J by 5 bases, with 10 bases of the junction left unmatched. CDR3 sequence reads: CATIGGRRYGYTF. The CDR3 DNA sequence: TGTGCCACCATAGGGGGCCGGCGGTATGGCTACACCTTC.

The V call is TRBV12-3 or TRBV12-4, the J call TRBJ2-7; D might be TRBD2 (5 bases). Trimming stripped 5 bases from V and 7 bases from J, with 15 bases between. The CDR3 is 13 residues long. The CDR3 coding sequence is TGTGCCAGCAGTCCAACACTAGTTGGGGAGCAGTACTTC. Its translation is CASSPTLVGEQYF.

The chain recombines TRBV7-9 with TRBJ2-1; 11 positions agree with TRBD2. The CDR3 consists of 15 residues. CDR1 and CDR2 (germline): SEHNR, FQNEAQ (reference sequence). The junction had 9 bases not matched to a gene; V was cut back by 4 bases and J by 10 bases. The CDR3 sequence is CASSYLAGGPGEQFF. CDR3 nucleotides: TGTGCCAGCAGCTATTTAGCGGGGGGGCCCGGGGAGCAGTTCTTC.

The V call is TRBV11-3, the J call TRBJ2-1; 8 bases agree with TRBD2. Germline assignment: CDR1 SGHNT and CDR2 YENEEA. The junction had 14 bases not matched to a gene; V was cut back by 1 base and J by 6 bases. The length of the CDR3 is 18 residues. The CDR3 bases are TGTGCCAGCAGCTTAGGTCCCTTCCGGGGGGGGCCCATCAATGAGCAGTTCTTC. This encodes CASSLGPFRGGPINEQFF.

The V and J genes are TRBV5-5 and TRBJ1-3; D is unresolved. Trimming removed 4 bases from V and 0 bases from J, with 14 bases in between. CDR3 length: 16 residues. The germline gives CDR1 SGHKS, CDR2 YYEKEE (reference sequence). The CDR3 sequence is CASSKELRSSGNTIYF. CDR3 DNA: TGTGCCAGCAGCAAAGAACTACGGAGCTCTGGAAACACCATATATTTT. The complete variable domain, with remaining parts taken from reference TRBV5-5 and TRBJ1-3, reads DAGVTQSPTHLIKTRGQQVTLRCSPISGHKSVSWYQQVLGQGPQFIFQYYEKEERGRGNFPDRFSARQFPNYSSELNVNALLLGDSALYLCASSKELRSSGNTIYFGEGSWLTVV.

The chain has TRBV7-7 and TRBJ2-2, with a possible D match to TRBD1 (5 bases). The CDR3 consists of 14 residues. CDR1 is SSHAT and CDR2 is FNYEAQ in the germline V gene (reference sequence). The CDR3 DNA follows: TGTGCTAGCCGTTACAGCAGGGACACCGGGGAGCTGTTTTTT. It translates to CASRYSRDTGELFF.

The rearrangement uses TRBV19 and TRBJ1-1; 10 bases match TRBD1. Germline V CDR1 and CDR2: LNHDA, SQIVND (reference sequence). Trimming took 7 bases from V and 6 from J; bases not matched to a gene: 8. The CDR3 is made up of 14 amino acids. For the CDR3, the DNA is TGTGCCAGTACTCCGGGACAGGGGAAATCTGAAGCTTTCTTT. As protein: CASTPGQGKSEAFF. The variable domain in full, with the rest retrieved from reference TRBV19 and TRBJ1-1, is DGGITQSPKYLFRKEGQNVTLSCEQNLNHDAMYWYRQDPGQGLRLIYYSQIVNDFQKGDIAEGYSVSREKKESFPLTVTSAQKNPTAFYLCASTPGQGKSEAFFGQGTRLTVV.

The J gene is TRBJ1-1, the V gene TRBV5-4, with 10 bases identical to TRBD1. The trim removed 4 bases at V and 5 bases at J, leaving 5 bases unmatched. Looked up from germline, CDR1 is SGHNT and CDR2 is YYREEE (reference sequence). The CDR3 length is 14 residues. CDR3 sequence reads: CASSNGQGVTEAFF. DNA of the CDR3: TGTGCCAGCAGCAACGGACAGGGGGTAACTGAAGCTTTCTTT.